This is a list of T cell receptor beta chains from one sample in a study of regulatory dendritic cells for organ transplantation. Sequenced by immunoSEQ multiplex PCR; TCRdb stores in-frame clones only, minus some. The sample includes more than 9,000 clones, roughly 65% seen only once; the top ten take roughly 0.6%. No antigen has been assigned to these receptors. Sequenced material: naive CD4+ T cells from blood cultured with dendritic cells. Receptors were obtained from a human donor in good health. Both conserved end residues are part of each CDR3. The D gene is left open where the match is weak. Expanded clones are given a class, and other clones once, few, many or no size at all.

clone size	D gene	CDR3 length	J gene	V gene	CDR3 DNA	CDR3 protein
NA	TRBD1	15	TRBJ2-2	TRBV9	TGTGCCAGCAGCGGGACAGGGGGCTCGAACGGGGAGCTGTTTTTT	CASSGTGGSNGELFF
NA	TRBD1	15	TRBJ2-2	TRBV9	TGTGCCAGCAGCGGCGGACAGGGGATGATCGGGGAGCTGTTTTTT	CASSGGQGMIGELFF
NA	TRBD1	15	TRBJ1-2	TRBV5-1	TGCGCCAGCAGCCAAGGGACAGGGGATCTCTATGGCTACACCTTC	CASSQGTGDLYGYTF
NA	NA	13	TRBJ2-5	TRBV2	TGTGCCAGCAGTGGAGAGAGGCGAGAGACCCAGTACTTC	CASSGERRETQYF
few	TRBD1	18	TRBJ2-7	TRBV11-2	TGTGCCAGCAGCTTAGGTTTTTCTGGGACAGGGGCGTCCTACGAGCAGTACTTC	CASSLGFSGTGASYEQYF
NA	TRBD1	15	TRBJ1-4	TRBV9	TGTGCCAGCAGCGTCGATGGGACAGGGCGTGAAAAACTGTTTTTT	CASSVDGTGREKLFF
NA	TRBD1	14	TRBJ2-2	TRBV11-3	TGTGCCAGCAGCTCGGGACAGCCTACCGGGGAGCTGTTTTTT	CASSSGQPTGELFF
NA	NA	12	TRBJ1-5	TRBV6-5	TGTGCCAGCAGGAACACCAATCAGCCCCAGCATTTT	CASRNTNQPQHF
few	NA	15	TRBJ1-1	TRBV5-6	TGTGCCAGCAGGACCTCCGGGGGGCTGAACACTGAAGCTTTCTTT	CASRTSGGLNTEAFF
NA	TRBD1	15	TRBJ2-6	TRBV5-1	TGCGCCAGCAGCCTAGGGGGCGCTGGGGCCAACGTCCTGACTTTC	CASSLGGAGANVLTF
few	TRBD1	17	TRBJ1-3	TRBV15	TGTGCCACCAGCAGACCCGGACAGGGGGTTCCGGGAAACACCATATATTTT	CATSRPGQGVPGNTIYF
NA	TRBD1	15	TRBJ1-5	TRBV2	TGTGCCAGCAGCCTGGGACAGAATAGCAATCAGCCCCAGCATTTT	CASSLGQNSNQPQHF
NA	TRBD2	16	TRBJ2-2	TRBV5-1	TGCGCCAGCAGCTTTAGCGGGGGGGCCGACACCGGGGAGCTGTTTTTT	CASSFSGGADTGELFF
NA	TRBD1	16	TRBJ1-5	TRBV18	TGTGCCAGCTCCCCATCGGAAGCGACAGGGTTCCGGCCCCAGCATTTT	CASSPSEATGFRPQHF
few	TRBD1	17	TRBJ2-7	TRBV18	TGTGCCAGCTCACCCCTAGGGCCCCCGGGACAGAAATACGAGCAGTACTTC	CASSPLGPPGQKYEQYF
few	NA	16	TRBJ2-2	TRBV9	TGTGCCAGCAGCGTAGCCTCGAGGGTAAGGACCGGGGAGCTGTTTTTT	CASSVASRVRTGELFF
NA	TRBD2	15	TRBJ2-1	TRBV6-5	TGTGCCAGCAGATTAGCGGGGGGGCAGAACAATGAGCAGTTCTTC	CASRLAGGQNNEQFF